The T cell receptor beta chain described here comes from a study of quantifying T cell responses using KT2 cells. At the level of the study: Reverse transcription used primers in the TCR alpha and beta constant regions.

Trimming removed 3 bases from V and 4 bases from J; junction bases left unmatched: 8. The CDR3 consists of 15 residues. An oligo carrying a UMI was ligated to the cDNA 3' end. First-round PCR used about 4 cycles and beta primers RC1.1 and RC1.2 covering TRBC1 and TRBC2. MiXCR, run by TCRdb on the UMI-ligation and nested PCR reads, gives a single entry per CDR3 protein. The table lists about 32,000 distinct CDR3 sequences, 6% to 9.5% of them singletons, with 15% to 19% in the top ten. This receptor was obtained from a human donor. The chain is built from TRBV12-3 or TRBV12-4 and TRBJ1-2; 7 nucleotides align to TRBD1. Sequenced sample: PBMCs spiked with cells of the T cell clone KT2. The CDR3 DNA reads TGTGCCAGCAGTTTTTCGGACAGGCCCGCCTATGGCTACACCTTC. Its translation: CASSFSDRPAYGYTF.